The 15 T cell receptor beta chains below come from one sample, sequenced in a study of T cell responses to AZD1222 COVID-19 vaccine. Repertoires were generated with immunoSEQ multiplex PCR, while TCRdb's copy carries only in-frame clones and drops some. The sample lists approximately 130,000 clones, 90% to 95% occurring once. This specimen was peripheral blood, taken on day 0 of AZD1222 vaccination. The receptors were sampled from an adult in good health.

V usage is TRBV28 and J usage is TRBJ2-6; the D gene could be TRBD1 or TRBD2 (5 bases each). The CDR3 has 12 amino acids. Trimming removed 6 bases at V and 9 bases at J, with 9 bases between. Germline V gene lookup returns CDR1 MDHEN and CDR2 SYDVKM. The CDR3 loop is CASRGDRNVLTF. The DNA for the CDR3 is TGTGCCAGCAGGGGGGATCGCAACGTCCTGACTTTC.

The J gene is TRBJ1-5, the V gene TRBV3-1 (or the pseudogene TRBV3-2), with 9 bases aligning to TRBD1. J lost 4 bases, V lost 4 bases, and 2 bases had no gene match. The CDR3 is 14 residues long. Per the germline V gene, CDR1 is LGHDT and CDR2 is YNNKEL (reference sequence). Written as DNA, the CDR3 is TGTGCCAGCAGCCGAGGGACAGGGAATCAGCCCCAGCATTTT. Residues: CASSRGTGNQPQHF.

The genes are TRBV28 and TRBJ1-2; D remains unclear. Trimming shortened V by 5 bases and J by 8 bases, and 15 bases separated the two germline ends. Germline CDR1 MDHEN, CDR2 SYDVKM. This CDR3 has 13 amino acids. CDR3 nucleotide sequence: TGTGCCAGCAGTCTCGAATCCACGGTGGGCTACACCTTC. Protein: CASSLESTVGYTF.

CDR3 in amino acids: CASSPGVGSSYEQYF. The CDR3 DNA sequence: TGTGCCAGCTCACCAGGAGTAGGGAGCTCCTACGAGCAGTACTTC. The chain uses TRBV18 and TRBJ2-7; D might be TRBD2 (5 bases). Germline V gene lookup returns CDR1 KGHSH and CDR2 LQKENI. This CDR3 has 15 amino acids. The V gene lost 2 bases and the J gene lost 0 bases, with 11 bases spanning the gap.

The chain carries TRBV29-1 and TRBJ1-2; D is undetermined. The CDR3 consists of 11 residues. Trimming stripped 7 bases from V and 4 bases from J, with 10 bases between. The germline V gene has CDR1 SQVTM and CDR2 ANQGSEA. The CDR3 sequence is CSAPTGYGYTF. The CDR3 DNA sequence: TGCAGCGCCCCGACCGGCTATGGCTACACCTTC. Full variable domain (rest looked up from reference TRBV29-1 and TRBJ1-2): SAVISQKPSRDICQRGTSLTIQCQVDSQVTMMFWYRQQPGQSLTLIATANQGSEATYESGFVIDKFPISRPNLTFSTLTVSNMSPEDSSIYLCSAPTGYGYTFGSGTRLTVV.

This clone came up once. The CDR3 DNA sequence: TGTGCCAGCAGCTTCGTCGGACAGGGGAAGTACAATGAGCAGTTCTTC. Translating it yields CASSFVGQGKYNEQFF. The chain couples TRBV11-3 to TRBJ2-1; 9 bases agree with TRBD1. Trimming cost V 3 bases and J 4 bases; bases outside gene matches: 7. CDR1 and CDR2 from the germline V gene are SGHNT and YENEEA. This CDR3 is built from 16 residues.

CDR3 sequence: CASSRGAGTTNTEAFF. The CDR3 DNA sequence: TGTGCCAGCAGTAGGGGGGCCGGGACCACCAACACTGAAGCTTTCTTT. The rearrangement links TRBV9 to TRBJ1-1, with D perhaps TRBD1 (6 bases). Deletions cut 5 bases from V and 2 bases from J, with 19 bases between. The CDR3 is 16 residues long. CDR1 is SGDLS, CDR2 YYNGEE, per germline.

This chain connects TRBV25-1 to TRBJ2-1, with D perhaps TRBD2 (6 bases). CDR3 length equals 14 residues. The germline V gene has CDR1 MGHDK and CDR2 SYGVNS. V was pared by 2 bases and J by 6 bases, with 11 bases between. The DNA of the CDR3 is TGTGCCAGCAGTGAACATTCACTAGCCAATGAGCAGTTCTTC. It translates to CASSEHSLANEQFF.

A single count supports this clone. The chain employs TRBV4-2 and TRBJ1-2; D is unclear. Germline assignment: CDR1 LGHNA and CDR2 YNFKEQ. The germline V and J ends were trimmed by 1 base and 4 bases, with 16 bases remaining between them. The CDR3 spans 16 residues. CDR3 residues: CASSQADGSTPYGYTF. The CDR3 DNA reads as TGTGCCAGCAGCCAAGCGGATGGGTCCACACCCTATGGCTACACCTTC.

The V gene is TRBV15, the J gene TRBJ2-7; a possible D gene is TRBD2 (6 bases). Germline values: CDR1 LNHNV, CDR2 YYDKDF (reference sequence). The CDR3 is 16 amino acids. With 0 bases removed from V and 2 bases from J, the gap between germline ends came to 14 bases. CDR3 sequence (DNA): TGTGCCACCAGCAGAGATTCTGCTAGCGCGACCTACGAGCAGTACTTC. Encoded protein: CATSRDSASATYEQYF.

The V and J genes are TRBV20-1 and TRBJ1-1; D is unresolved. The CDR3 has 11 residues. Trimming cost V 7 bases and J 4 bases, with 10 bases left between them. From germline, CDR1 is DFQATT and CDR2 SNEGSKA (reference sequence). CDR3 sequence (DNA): TGCAGTGGTGTCAGAGCCACTGAAGCTTTCTTT. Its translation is CSGVRATEAFF.

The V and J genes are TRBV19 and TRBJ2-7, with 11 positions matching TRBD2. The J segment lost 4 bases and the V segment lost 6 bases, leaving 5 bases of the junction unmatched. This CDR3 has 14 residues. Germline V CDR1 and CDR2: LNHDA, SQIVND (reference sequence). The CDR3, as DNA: TGTGCCAGTAGCCTAACTAGCGGGAGATACGAGCAGTACTTC. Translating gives CASSLTSGRYEQYF.

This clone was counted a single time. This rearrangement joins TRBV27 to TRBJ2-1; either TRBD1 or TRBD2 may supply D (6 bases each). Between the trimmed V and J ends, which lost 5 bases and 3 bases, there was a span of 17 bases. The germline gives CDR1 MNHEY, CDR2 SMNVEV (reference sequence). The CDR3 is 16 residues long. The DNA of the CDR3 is TGTGCCAGCAGTCCACGTTACGGGGGCCACTACAATGAGCAGTTCTTC. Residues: CASSPRYGGHYNEQFF.

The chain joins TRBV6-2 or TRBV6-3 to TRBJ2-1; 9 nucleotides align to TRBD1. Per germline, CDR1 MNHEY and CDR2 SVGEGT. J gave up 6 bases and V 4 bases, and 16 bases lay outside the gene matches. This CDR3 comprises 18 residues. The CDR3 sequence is CASSSLTIRDRVRNEQFF. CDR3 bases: TGTGCCAGCAGTTCCTTAACCATCCGGGACAGGGTACGCAATGAGCAGTTCTTC.

For the CDR3, the DNA is TGTGCCAGCACCCCCGCGCTCGGGGAGCTGTTTTTT. This translates into CASTPALGELFF. V and J are TRBV6-2 or TRBV6-3 and TRBJ2-2; D is unclear. Germline CDR1 is MNHEY and CDR2 is SVGEGT. V was trimmed by 7 bases and J by 7 bases, leaving 10 bases between them. The CDR3 has 12 amino acids.